This T cell receptor beta chain was profiled in a study of cytomegalovirus exposure and HLA in healthy donors. General study points: In vitro, three CMV-associated chains proved specific for CMV antigens.

Profiling relied on immunoSEQ multiplex PCR, and the TCRdb table lists in-frame clones only, not all of them. The sample consists of under 75,000 clones, roughly 94% of them appearing once. The germline V gene encodes CDR1 LNHDA and CDR2 SQIVND (reference sequence). Between the trimmed V and J ends, which lost 10 bases and 3 bases, there was a span of 10 bases. This CDR3 has 12 amino acids. A word on this clone: The antigen remains unidentified.

The sequence came from a woman younger than 30 in good health and CMV-seropositive. The chain combines TRBV19 with TRBJ1-5; D uncertain. Specimen: PBMCs. The CDR3 DNA sequence: TGTGCCACCAGATCCCCCAATCAGCCCCAGCATTTT. Translating gives CATRSPNQPQHF.